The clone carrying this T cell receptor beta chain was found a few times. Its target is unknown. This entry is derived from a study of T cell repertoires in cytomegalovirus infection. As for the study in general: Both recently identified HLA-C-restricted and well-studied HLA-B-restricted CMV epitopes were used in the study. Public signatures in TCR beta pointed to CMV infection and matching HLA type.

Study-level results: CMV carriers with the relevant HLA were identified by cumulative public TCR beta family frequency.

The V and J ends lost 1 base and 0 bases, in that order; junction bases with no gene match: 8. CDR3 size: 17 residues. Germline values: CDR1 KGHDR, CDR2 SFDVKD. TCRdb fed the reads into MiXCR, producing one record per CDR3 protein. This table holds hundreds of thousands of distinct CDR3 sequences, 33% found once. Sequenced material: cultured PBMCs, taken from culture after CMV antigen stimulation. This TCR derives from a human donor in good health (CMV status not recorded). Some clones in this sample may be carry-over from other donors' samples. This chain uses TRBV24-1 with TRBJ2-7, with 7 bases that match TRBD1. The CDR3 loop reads CATSDFGTAKSSYEQYF. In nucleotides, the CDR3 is TGTGCCACCAGTGATTTTGGGACAGCAAAGAGCTCCTACGAGCAGTACTTC.